Below are 31 T cell receptor beta chains sequenced from a single sample in a study of T cell responses to AZD1222 COVID-19 vaccine. Profiling relied on immunoSEQ multiplex PCR, and the TCRdb table lists in-frame clones only, not all of them. The profile covers some 150,000 clones, with roughly 92% appearing a single time and under 4% taken by the ten largest. Sequences were derived from peripheral blood, sampled on day 0 of AZD1222 vaccination. The receptor set was obtained from an adult in good health.

The chain uses TRBV6-2 or TRBV6-3 and TRBJ1-6; 8 nucleotides line up with TRBD1. This CDR3 has 17 amino acids. CDR1 is MNHEY, CDR2 SVGEGT, per germline. Germline trimming cut 2 bases from V and 7 bases from J; bases unmatched to any gene: 10. CDR3 sequence: CASSYEKGTGRNSPLHF. The DNA of the CDR3 is TGTGCCAGCAGTTACGAGAAGGGGACAGGCCGCAATTCACCCCTCCACTTT.

This chain uses TRBV3-1 (or the pseudogene TRBV3-2) with TRBJ1-1; 9 bases match TRBD1. CDR1 and CDR2 from the germline V gene are LGHDT and YNNKEL (reference sequence). The V segment lost 6 bases and the J segment 4 bases; nucleotides outside the gene matches: 15. The CDR3 sequence is 17 residues long. The CDR3 protein is CASSPGTGFYLGTEAFF. CDR3 sequence (DNA): TGTGCCAGCAGTCCCGGGACAGGGTTTTATCTAGGCACTGAAGCTTTCTTT.

The CDR3 nucleotides read TGTGCCAGCAGCTTAAGGGGGGGTTCCTACGAGCAGTACTTC. This codes for CASSLRGGSYEQYF. This chain links TRBV5-8 with TRBJ2-7; possible D gene TRBD2, 7 bases. The germline V gene encodes CDR1 SGHTS and CDR2 YDEGEE. V gave up 2 bases and J gave up 1 base, with 10 bases separating them. The CDR3 runs to 14 residues.

This rearrangement joins TRBV6-2 or TRBV6-3 to TRBJ2-1; perhaps TRBD2 as D (5 bases). CDR1 MNHEY and CDR2 SVGEGT come from the germline V gene. CDR3 length: 12 amino acids. V lost 5 bases to trimming and J lost 8 bases, with 10 bases between them. The CDR3 spells CASSDPGDEQFF. In nucleotides, the CDR3 is TGTGCCAGCAGTGACCCCGGGGATGAGCAGTTCTTC.

Written as DNA, the CDR3 is TGTGCCAGCAGCTTAGGTGGACGAGGCCCTGAAGCTTTCTTT. Protein: CASSLGGRGPEAFF. The chain joins TRBV7-8 to TRBJ1-1; no firm D call. CDR3 length: 14 residues. The V end lost 1 base, the J end lost 6 bases, and 12 bases lay between the germline ends. Germline V gene sequence: CDR1 SGHVS, CDR2 FQNEAQ. Full variable domain (remainder filled in from reference TRBV7-8 and TRBJ1-1): GAGVSQSPRYKVAKRGQDVALRCDPISGHVSLFWYQQALGQGPEFLTYFQNEAQLDKSGLPSDRFFAERPEGSVSTLKIQRTQQEDSAVYLCASSLGGRGPEAFFGQGTRLTVV.

V is TRBV27 and J is TRBJ1-2, with D perhaps TRBD1 (6 bases). Deletions cut 6 bases from V and 2 bases from J, with 10 bases between. CDR3 size: 13 residues. Germline assignment: CDR1 MNHEY and CDR2 SMNVEV (reference sequence). This CDR3 reads CASRSTGNYGYTF. The CDR3 DNA reads TGTGCCAGCAGAAGCACAGGGAACTATGGCTACACCTTC.

Only one count was recorded for this clone. The chain links TRBV7-6 to TRBJ2-1; D gene uncertain. Germline V lookup: CDR1 SGHVS, CDR2 FNYEAQ. The CDR3 sequence is 12 residues long. Trimming pared 5 bases from V and 6 bases from J, leaving 8 bases between. This CDR3 is CASSPAGNEQFF. The CDR3 coding sequence is TGTGCCAGCAGCCCCGCCGGCAATGAGCAGTTCTTC.

This sequence joins TRBV5-4 and TRBJ2-5; D gene uncertain. CDR1 is SGHNT and CDR2 is YYREEE in the germline V gene (reference sequence). V lost 1 base to trimming and J lost 4 bases, with 11 bases between them. This CDR3 spans 14 amino acids. DNA of the CDR3: TGTGCCAGCAGCTTGCCAGGAGCAGGAGAGACCCAGTACTTC. Translated, it gives CASSLPGAGETQYF.

The chain combines TRBV6-1 with TRBJ1-2, with D possibly being TRBD1 (6 bases). Germline V CDR1 and CDR2: MNHNS, SASEGT. The CDR3 contains 14 residues. V lost 2 bases, J lost 4 bases, and 11 bases lay in between. CDR3 sequence: CASSESTGRYGYTF. CDR3 nucleotide sequence: TGTGCCAGCAGTGAATCGACAGGACGCTATGGCTACACCTTC.

The chain recombines TRBV6-2 or TRBV6-3 with TRBJ2-2; D unclear. Germline V CDR1 and CDR2: MNHEY, SVGEGT. CDR3 length: 14 residues. The V gene lost 3 bases and the J gene lost 0 bases, with 5 bases spanning the gap. The CDR3 DNA is TGTGCCAGCAGTTATACGACGAACACCGGGGAGCTGTTTTTT. Its protein is CASSYTTNTGELFF.

The rearrangement uses TRBV6-5 and TRBJ2-2; D is perhaps TRBD1 (5 bases). This CDR3 has 13 amino acids. The V end was cut by 10 bases, the J end by 6 bases, with 15 bases between. CDR1 MNHEY and CDR2 SVGAGI come from the germline V gene. The CDR3 DNA is TGTGCCACTTCTTTTTTAGGGGCCGGGGAGCTGTTTTTT. Amino acids: CATSFLGAGELFF.

The CDR3 protein is CASSSGTGVEKLFF. In DNA form, the CDR3 reads TGTGCCAGCAGCTCCGGGACAGGGGTCGAAAAACTGTTTTTT. This chain connects TRBV6-5 to TRBJ1-4; TRBD1 matches at 10 bases. Germline V CDR1 and CDR2: MNHEY, SVGAGI. V lost 6 bases to trimming and J lost 8 bases; unmatched junction nucleotides: 6. The CDR3 has 14 amino acids.

This chain links TRBV9 with TRBJ2-5; D not resolved. The V end lost 0 bases, the J end lost 3 bases, and 9 bases lay between the germline ends. This CDR3 is built from 14 residues. Germline V CDR1 and CDR2: SGDLS, YYNGEE. The CDR3 nucleotides are TGTGCCAGCAGCGTAGGGGGAATAGAAGAGACCCAGTACTTC. It is translated as CASSVGGIEETQYF. The complete variable domain, with remaining parts taken from reference TRBV9 and TRBJ2-5, reads DSGVTQTPKHLITATGQRVTLRCSPRSGDLSVYWYQQSLDQGLQFLIQYYNGEERAKGNILERFSAQQFPDLHSELNLSSLELGDSALYFCASSVGGIEETQYFGPGTRLLVL.

This chain uses TRBV10-3 with TRBJ1-1; no firm D call. This CDR3 is 11 amino acids long. Trimming shortened V by 6 bases and J by 8 bases, and 10 bases separated the two germline ends. Germline V lookup: CDR1 ENHRY, CDR2 SYGVKD. The CDR3 coding sequence is TGTGCCATCAGGGGGATTGGGGAAGCTTTCTTT. This sequence encodes CAIRGIGEAFF.

The V gene is TRBV3-1 (or the pseudogene TRBV3-2), the J gene TRBJ1-3; 9 bases agree with TRBD1. After removal of 1 base from V and 4 bases from J, the junction contained 2 bases not matched to a gene. The CDR3 is 15 amino acids. Germline CDR1 and CDR2: LGHDT and YNNKEL (reference sequence). The CDR3 spells CASSQGDRAGNTIYF. CDR3 bases: TGTGCCAGCAGCCAAGGGGACAGGGCCGGAAACACCATATATTTT.

This clone was seen a single time. The rearrangement links TRBV10-2 to TRBJ1-4; 11 bases are a match to TRBD1. The CDR3 spans 14 residues. In germline, CDR1 is WSHSY, CDR2 SAAADI. The junction had 5 bases not matched to a gene; V was cut back by 11 bases and J by 3 bases. In DNA, the CDR3 is TGCGCCGGAGGACAGGGGGCAGCTAATGAAAAACTGTTTTTT. Translated: CAGGQGAANEKLFF.

This clone showed up just once. The genes are TRBV28 and TRBJ1-6, with D perhaps TRBD1 (5 bases). V lost 3 bases and J 8 bases, leaving 11 bases between the germline ends. From germline, CDR1 is MDHEN and CDR2 SYDVKM. This CDR3 is built from 14 residues. The CDR3 nucleotides are TGTGCCAGCAGTTTGAGGCAGGGACATTCACCCCTCCACTTT. Amino acids: CASSLRQGHSPLHF.

The CDR3 region is CASPLPPGQETQYF. CDR3 nucleotide sequence: TGTGCCAGTCCCCTCCCCCCTGGACAAGAGACCCAGTACTTC. The J gene is TRBJ2-5, the V gene TRBV9; D gene uncertain. Trimming removed 8 bases from V and 2 bases from J, with 16 bases in between. Germline V gene data show CDR1 as SGDLS and CDR2 as YYNGEE. The CDR3 is 14 amino acids.

This clone came up once. This chain connects TRBV20-1 to TRBJ2-1, with D possibly being TRBD2 (5 bases). The length of the CDR3 is 11 residues. Germline CDR1 is DFQATT and CDR2 is SNEGSKA (reference sequence). V lost 3 bases to trimming and J lost 9 bases, with 9 bases between them. CDR3 sequence reads: CSASDGVEQFF. Here the CDR3 DNA reads TGCAGTGCTAGCGACGGGGTTGAGCAGTTCTTC.

The CDR3 is CASSLAPLYEQYF. CDR3 nucleotides: TGTGCCAGCAGTTTAGCACCGCTCTACGAGCAGTACTTC. V gene TRBV27 combines with J gene TRBJ2-7; D gene ambiguous. Trimming took off 2 bases at V and 3 bases at J, with 8 bases between the two ends. This CDR3 comprises 13 residues. Germline CDR1 is MNHEY and CDR2 is SMNVEV (reference sequence).

The chain uses TRBV2 and TRBJ2-7; D might be TRBD1 or TRBD2, each matching 5 bases. The CDR3 is 13 residues long. V shed 5 bases and J shed 3 bases, with 11 bases lying between them. CDR1 SNHLY and CDR2 FYNNEI come from the germline V gene. The CDR3 reads CASSRTGHYEQYF. The CDR3 DNA is TGTGCCAGCAGTCGGACGGGGCACTACGAGCAGTACTTC. Full variable domain (rest looked up from reference TRBV2 and TRBJ2-7): EPEVTQTPSHQVTQMGQEVILRCVPISNHLYFYWYRQILGQKVEFLVSFYNNEISEKSEIFDDQFSVERPDGSNFTLKIRSTKLEDSAMYFCASSRTGHYEQYFGPGTRLTVT.

This clone was detected a few times. This chain connects TRBV6-2 or TRBV6-3 to TRBJ1-5; TRBD1 might be the D (5 bases). The V and J ends lost 7 bases and 5 bases respectively, with 18 bases between them. In germline, CDR1 is MNHEY, CDR2 SVGEGT. CDR3 length equals 15 residues. The CDR3 DNA is TGTGCCAGCACCCCCGGGGGGGGAGGGCATCAGCCCCAGCATTTT. Its protein is CASTPGGGGHQPQHF.

The chain combines TRBV29-1 with TRBJ2-1; D is unresolved. The length of the CDR3 is 12 residues. With 4 bases removed from V and 9 bases from J, the gap between germline ends came to 13 bases. Germline CDR1 reads SQVTM; CDR2 reads ANQGSEA. This chain's CDR3 is CSVGLGLREQFF. The DNA of the CDR3 is TGCAGCGTTGGGCTAGGGTTGCGTGAGCAGTTCTTC.

V usage is TRBV7-9 and J usage is TRBJ1-1; D perhaps matches TRBD1 (6 bases). The V end lost 1 base, the J end lost 6 bases, and 12 bases lay between the germline ends. This CDR3 region has 14 residues. CDR1 and CDR2 from the germline V gene are SEHNR and FQNEAQ (reference sequence). CDR3 DNA sequence: TGTGCCAGCAGCTTAGAAGGGAGGGGGGCTGAAGCTTTCTTT. Translation: CASSLEGRGAEAFF.

J is TRBJ1-5 and V is TRBV6-2 or TRBV6-3; D ambiguous. The CDR3 covers 18 residues. V was clipped by 4 bases and J by 2 bases, with 21 bases between them. Germline CDR1 is MNHEY and CDR2 is SVGEGT. The CDR3 DNA reads as TGTGCCAGCAGTTCCTTACAGTTGGAGGGTTATGGCAATCAGCCCCAGCATTTT. This codes for CASSSLQLEGYGNQPQHF.

In its sample, this clone was seen once. The chain is built from TRBV2 and TRBJ1-2; 9 bases fit TRBD1. Germline V gene sequence: CDR1 SNHLY, CDR2 FYNNEI. J gave up 13 bases and V 5 bases, and 2 bases lay outside the gene matches. The CDR3 is made up of 10 amino acids. CDR3 sequence (DNA): TGTGCCAGCAGTTGGACAGGGGCCACCTTC. Its protein product is CASSWTGATF.

The chain joins TRBV7-2 to TRBJ2-1; no clear D. Trimming pared 2 bases from V and 6 bases from J, leaving 11 bases between. CDR1 and CDR2 (germline): SGHTA, FQGNSA. This CDR3 spans 14 amino acids. The CDR3 coding sequence is TGTGCCAGCAGCTTACAAGGTCCGGGCAATGAGCAGTTCTTC. Encoded protein: CASSLQGPGNEQFF.

The chain employs TRBV6-5 and TRBJ2-6; D is perhaps TRBD2 (6 bases). CDR1 is MNHEY and CDR2 is SVGAGI in the germline V gene. CDR3 length: 15 residues. V was clipped by 7 bases and J by 0 bases, with 10 bases between them. The CDR3 protein is CASTHGGSGANVLTF. The CDR3 nucleotides read TGTGCCAGCACCCACGGGGGCTCTGGGGCCAACGTCCTGACTTTC.

The chain links TRBV7-3 to TRBJ1-2, with D hard to call. V lost 1 base to trimming and J lost 0 bases, with 6 bases between them. Germline CDR1 and CDR2: SGHTA and FQGTGA. This CDR3 is 14 amino acids long. CDR3 DNA sequence: TGTGCCAGCAGCTTAAGCGGATCTAACTATGGCTACACCTTC. Translation gives CASSLSGSNYGYTF. The full variable domain, with the rest looked up from reference TRBV7-3 and TRBJ1-2, is GAGVSQTPSNKVTEKGKYVELRCDPISGHTALYWYRQSLGQGPEFLIYFQGTGAADDSGLPNDRFFAVRPEGSVSTLKIQRTERGDSAVYLCASSLSGSNYGYTFGSGTRLTVV.

The genes are TRBV4-2 and TRBJ2-2; 8 bases are a match to TRBD1. V lost 4 bases and J lost 4; bases outside the gene matches: 8. Germline CDR1 reads LGHNA; CDR2 reads YNFKEQ. There are 16 residues in the CDR3. The CDR3: CASSLRTGPGTGELFF. The CDR3 bases are TGTGCCAGCAGCCTGCGGACAGGGCCGGGCACCGGGGAGCTGTTTTTT.

This clone was seen a handful of times. J is TRBJ2-1 and V is TRBV5-4; D not resolved. Germline V gene data show CDR1 as SGHNT and CDR2 as YYREEE (reference sequence). The V and J ends lost 5 bases and 8 bases respectively, with 20 bases between them. This CDR3 contains 15 residues. CDR3 nucleotide sequence: TGTGCCAGCAGTCGGGTCAACCGAGAAGGCGATGAGCAGTTCTTC. It yields the protein CASSRVNREGDEQFF.